Listed below are T cell receptor beta chains from one sample, sequenced in a study of T cell repertoires in cytomegalovirus infection. TCRdb reprocessed the reads with MiXCR, giving one entry per CDR3 protein. The table shows under 850,000 distinct CDR3 sequences, with roughly 36% occurring only once. Sequenced input: PBMCs. These receptors were taken from a human donor in good health (CMV status not recorded). Some clones in this sample may be carry-over from other donors' samples. Both conserved end residues are part of each CDR3. D genes are given only for firm matches. Part of the rows lack a size; the others show once, few, many or a class for expanded clones.

v_gene	d_gene	abundance	j_gene	CDR3nt	CDR3aa
TRBV10-3	TRBD1	few	TRBJ2-1	TGTGCCATCAGTACCGGGACAGGGAACTACAATGAGCAGTTCTTC	CAISTGTGNYNEQFF
TRBV13	TRBD1	NA	TRBJ2-2	TGTGCCAGCAGCTCCGGGACAGGGGATACCGGGGAGCTGTTTTTT	CASSSGTGDTGELFF
TRBV28	NA	NA	TRBJ1-1	TGTGCCAGCAGTTCCCCCCAAGGAGGGGCGAACACTGAAGCTTTCTTT	CASSSPQGGANTEAFF
TRBV6-2/TRBV6-3	NA	many	TRBJ1-1	TGTGCCAGCAGTACGGGGGGCAAGAGCACTGAAGCTTTCTTT	CASSTGGKSTEAFF
TRBV24-1	NA	NA	TRBJ2-5	TGTGCCACCAGTGACCCTCGGTCGACAGGCCAAGAGACCCAGTACTTC	CATSDPRSTGQETQYF
TRBV27	TRBD1	NA	TRBJ2-7	TGTGCCAGCACTCGATCCGGGACAGGGAACCAAGCGCAGTACTTC	CASTRSGTGNQAQYF
TRBV2	NA	NA	TRBJ1-1	TGTGCCAGCAGTGAAGAGGGACCCTTTCAGGAAGAGGGAACTGAAGCTTTCTTT	CASSEEGPFQEEGTEAFF
TRBV7-9	TRBD1	NA	TRBJ2-5	TGTGCCAGCAGCTCCCGGACAGGGTCGTGGGAGACCCAGTACTTC	CASSSRTGSWETQYF
TRBV5-1	TRBD2	NA	TRBJ2-6	TGCGCCAGCAAAGTAGCGGGATCTGGGGCCAACGTCCTGACTTTC	CASKVAGSGANVLTF
TRBV19	TRBD1	many	TRBJ2-7	TGTGCCAGTAGTCCATGGACAGGAACCTACGAGCAGTACTTC	CASSPWTGTYEQYF
TRBV12-5	NA	NA	TRBJ2-3	TGTGCTAGTGGCCCAGGGTGGGGGGCATCCGGTACGCAGTATTTT	CASGPGWGASGTQYF
TRBV6-8	TRBD2	NA	TRBJ2-5	TGTGCCAGCACTCCTGGTGGACTAGCGGGAGATGAGACCCAGTACTTC	CASTPGGLAGDETQYF
TRBV7-4	NA	NA	TRBJ1-5	TGTGCCAGCAGCTTGTGTTCAGGGTCTTGCAGCAATCAGCCCCAGCATTTT	CASSLCSGSCSNQPQHF
TRBV2	NA	NA	TRBJ2-1	TGTGCCAGCTCCCCAGCAGGGGCGATCTACAATGAGCAGTTCTTC	CASSPAGAIYNEQFF
TRBV19	NA	NA	TRBJ1-2	TGTGCCACCGAGCAACTCTATGGCTACACCTTC	CATEQLYGYTF
TRBV13	NA	once	TRBJ2-3	TGTGCCAGCAGCTTGAACGAAGGGTCTAGCACAGATACGCAGTATTTT	CASSLNEGSSTDTQYF
TRBV6-1	TRBD2	NA	TRBJ2-5	TGTGCCAGCGCCAAACTAGCGGGAGGGCTGGAGACCCAGTACTTC	CASAKLAGGLETQYF
TRBV12-3/TRBV12-4	TRBD1	NA	TRBJ1-2	TGTGCCAGCAACCTACTCAAGACAGGGGCAGACTATGGCTACACCTTC	CASNLLKTGADYGYTF
TRBV7-2	NA	NA	TRBJ2-1	TGTGCCAGCAGCTTAGTCCGGGGAGAATTCTTC	CASSLVRGEFF
TRBV6-1	NA	NA	TRBJ1-1	TGTGCCAGCATACCGACTACAGGCGGAAACACTGAAGCTTTCTTT	CASIPTTGGNTEAFF
TRBV7-6	TRBD1	NA	TRBJ1-1	TGTGCCAGCAGCTTAGGGACAGGGGGCCTGGGTACTGAAGCTTTCTTT	CASSLGTGGLGTEAFF
TRBV6-6	NA	NA	TRBJ2-4	TGTGCCAGCAGTTACCCCACAACGGACTACAAAAACATTCAGTACTTC	CASSYPTTDYKNIQYF
TRBV7-2	NA	NA	TRBJ2-5	TGTGCCAGCAGCTTAGCGCCGGCGGAGACCACGTACTTC	CASSLAPAETTYF